Below, 21 T cell receptor beta chains from the same sample are listed, as sequenced in a study of early T cells in non-severe SARS-CoV-2 infection. TCRdb ran MiXCR on the 5' RACE reads and lists one entry per CDR3 protein. The data show 45,000 to 55,000 distinct CDR3 sequences, about 13% seen once. Source material: whole blood. The receptors shown here come from an adult who was a healthcare worker with PCR-confirmed SARS-CoV-2 infection or an uninfected control (not recorded which).

This clonotype was counted at least ten times. The V call is TRBV7-2, the J call TRBJ2-1; 11 bases line up with TRBD2. V gave up 2 bases and J gave up 7 bases; unmatched junction bases: 7. CDR3 length: 16 residues. Germline values: CDR1 SGHTA, CDR2 FQGNSA. CDR3 sequence: CASSLFGLAGGNEQFF. The CDR3 DNA reads as TGTGCCAGCAGCTTATTCGGCCTAGCGGGGGGAAATGAGCAGTTCTTC.

This clonotype was detected many times. The J gene is TRBJ2-1, the V gene TRBV28; D gene unclear. The CDR3 covers 13 residues. Trimming cost V 1 base and J 8 bases, with 9 bases left between them. CDR1 and CDR2 (germline): MDHEN, SYDVKM. CDR3 sequence: CASSLFSGYEQFF. The CDR3, as DNA: TGTGCCAGCAGTTTATTTTCAGGCTATGAGCAGTTCTTC.

Only a few counts were recorded for this clonotype. The genes are TRBV29-1 and TRBJ1-6, with a tentative D call TRBD1 (6 bases). The CDR3 has 15 amino acids. V lost 0 bases to trimming and J lost 6 bases, with 12 bases between them. The germline V gene encodes CDR1 SQVTM and CDR2 ANQGSEA. CDR3 in DNA: TGCAGCGTTGAAGATCTCGGGGGCGTTAATTCACCCCTCCACTTT. Encoded protein: CSVEDLGGVNSPLHF.

This clonotype occurred many times. At one end the junction does not follow the germline gene, possibly because of a read error. The chain employs TRBV5-1 and TRBJ2-2, with TRBD1 matching over 8 bases. Germline V gene data show CDR1 as SGHRS and CDR2 as YFSETQ. CDR3 length: 14 residues. Written as DNA, the CDR3 is TGCGCCAGCAGCTGGACAGGGAACGCCGGGGAGCTGTTTTTT. As protein: CASSWTGNAGELFF. The full variable domain, its missing parts supplied by reference TRBV5-1 and TRBJ2-2, is KAGVTQTPRYLIKTRGQQVTLSCSPISGHRSVSWYQQTPGQGLQFLFEYFSETQRNKGNFPGRFSGRQFSNSRSEMNVSTLELGDSALYLCASSWTGNAGELFFGEGSRLTVL.

This clonotype was picked up many times. V gene TRBV11-2 combines with J gene TRBJ2-3; TRBD1 or TRBD2 may be the D gene (6 bases each). The CDR3 extends over 19 amino acids. V gave up 6 bases and J gave up 0 bases, with 25 bases separating them. Per germline, CDR1 SGHAT and CDR2 FQNNGV. CDR3 region: CASRQLPGAGFPSTDTQYF. In nucleotides, the CDR3 is TGTGCCAGCAGACAATTACCAGGGGCGGGGTTCCCGAGCACAGATACGCAGTATTTT.

This clonotype has more than one count but fewer than ten. The chain carries TRBV5-1 and TRBJ1-1; D is unclear. The V gene's germline CDR1 is SGHRS and CDR2 YFSETQ. The V end lost 0 bases, the J end lost 1 base, and 7 bases lay between the germline ends. This CDR3 is built from 14 residues. In DNA form, the CDR3 reads TGCGCCAGCAGCTTGGATCTAGGGAACACTGAAGCTTTCTTT. Amino acids: CASSLDLGNTEAFF.

There are a few counts of this clonotype. The chain links TRBV6-2 or TRBV6-3 to TRBJ2-3; D uncertain. V was clipped by 2 bases and J by 0 bases, with 24 bases between them. Germline V gives CDR1 MNHEY, CDR2 SVGEGT. The length of the CDR3 is 20 residues. DNA of the CDR3: TGTGCCAGCAGTTACCCCACTCATACCAGTACGTTCCCCAGCACAGATACGCAGTATTTT. Its protein is CASSYPTHTSTFPSTDTQYF.

This clonotype occurred many times. The chain couples TRBV20-1 to TRBJ1-1; no clear D. The CDR3 has 13 amino acids. The V end was cut by 3 bases, the J end by 3 bases, with 11 bases between. The germline V gene has CDR1 DFQATT and CDR2 SNEGSKA (reference sequence). For the CDR3, the DNA is TGCAGTGCTAGGGGCCGTGGGGACACTGAAGCTTTCTTT. Its protein product is CSARGRGDTEAFF.

This clonotype appeared a few times. This chain connects TRBV7-2 to TRBJ2-5; 11 bases are shared with TRBD2. Germline V gene sequence: CDR1 SGHTA, CDR2 FQGNSA. CDR3 size: 16 residues. V lost 5 bases to trimming and J lost 6 bases; unmatched junction nucleotides: 11. The CDR3 region has the DNA TGTGCCAGCAGCCCCAATAGCGGGGGGGCTTTGAAGACCCAGTACTTC. Its protein product is CASSPNSGGALKTQYF.

V and J are TRBV12-3 or TRBV12-4 and TRBJ1-2, with D maybe TRBD1 (5 bases). V shed 5 bases and J shed 4 bases, with 20 bases lying between them. This CDR3 has 16 amino acids. The CDR3 bases are TGTGCCAGCAGTCCCCAACCCGGGACTCCATCCTATGGCTACACCTTC. Amino acids: CASSPQPGTPSYGYTF.

At least ten counts were recorded for this clonotype. The DNA is left out, because the CDR3 cannot be placed on it with certainty; the CDR3 is given as TCRdb lists it. The chain employs TRBV23-1 and TRBJ2-2; the D call TRBD1 from the table was never checked on the DNA. TRBV23-1 is sorted into the ORF group, with uncertain function. A total of 19 residues make up the CDR3, ends included. CDR3 in amino acids: CASSPWRLRDTRTPGSCFF.

The J gene is TRBJ1-5, the V gene TRBV20-1; 10 positions match TRBD1. The V gene's germline CDR1 is DFQATT and CDR2 SNEGSKA (reference sequence). This CDR3 spans 15 amino acids. With V trimmed by 1 base and J by 7 bases, 7 bases remained unmatched. The CDR3 nucleotides are TGCAGTGCTAGAGTTTGGGACAGGGGTCAACAGCCCCAGCATTTT. It encodes CSARVWDRGQQPQHF.

This clonotype turned up a few times. The chain recombines TRBV2 with TRBJ2-3, with D unclear. V lost 6 bases to trimming and J lost 10 bases, with 11 bases between them. Germline assignment: CDR1 SNHLY and CDR2 FYNNEI. The CDR3 length is 11 residues. DNA of the CDR3: TGTGCCAGCAGCTCCACGGGCCCGCAGTATTTT. It specifies CASSSTGPQYF.

The V call is TRBV12-5, the J call TRBJ1-1; 7 bases map to TRBD1. With V trimmed by 5 bases and J by 3 bases, 9 bases remained unmatched. The CDR3 has 15 residues. CDR1 is LGHNT, CDR2 FRNRAP, per germline. The CDR3 spells CASGGAPQGDTEAFF. Written as DNA, the CDR3 is TGTGCTAGTGGTGGTGCGCCGCAGGGGGACACTGAAGCTTTCTTT.

This clonotype came up many times. The V gene is TRBV24-1, the J gene TRBJ2-3; possible D gene TRBD1, 6 bases. V shed 6 bases and J shed 0 bases, with 12 bases lying between them. The germline CDR1 and CDR2 sequences are KGHDR and SFDVKD. The length of the CDR3 is 15 residues. The CDR3 here is CATSRQAMSTDTQYF. CDR3 DNA: TGTGCCACCAGTCGACAGGCGATGAGCACAGATACGCAGTATTTT.

The chain recombines TRBV29-1 with TRBJ1-1; the match to TRBD1 covers 9 bases. The CDR3 is 13 residues long. The V and J ends lost 8 bases and 4 bases, in that order; junction bases with no gene match: 8. CDR1 is SQVTM, CDR2 ANQGSEA, per germline. The CDR3 reads CSFRTGDGTEAFF. CDR3 in DNA: TGCAGCTTCCGGACAGGGGATGGCACTGAAGCTTTCTTT.

The rearrangement links TRBV20-1 to TRBJ2-7; D is undetermined. Germline V gene lookup returns CDR1 DFQATT and CDR2 SNEGSKA (reference sequence). Trimming pared 6 bases from V and 6 bases from J, leaving 15 bases between. CDR3 length: 12 amino acids. Here the CDR3 reads CSAIVGKGEQYF. CDR3 bases: TGCAGTGCCATCGTGGGGAAGGGCGAGCAGTACTTC.

The V and J genes are TRBV7-3 and TRBJ2-3, with 8 nucleotides matching TRBD2. The CDR3 consists of 15 residues. The V gene's germline CDR1 is SGHTA and CDR2 FQGTGA. V dropped 1 base and J dropped 4; count of bases not matched to a gene: 4. CDR3 residues: CASSLIGLASDTQYF. The CDR3 DNA follows: TGTGCCAGCAGCTTAATTGGACTAGCATCAGATACGCAGTATTTT.

This clonotype was detected once. Just one base apart from a much larger clone, this may be a read error. The chain employs TRBV30 and TRBJ1-2; no firm D call. The CDR3 is 11 residues long. V lost 4 bases to trimming and J lost 6 bases, with 9 bases between them. Germline CDR1 reads GTSNPN; CDR2 reads SVGIG (reference sequence). The CDR3 sequence is CAWTPNHGYTF. CDR3 coding DNA: TGTGCCTGGACCCCCAACCATGGCTACACCTTC.

This clonotype was detected many times. The chain couples TRBV29-1 to TRBJ1-2; D unclear. The CDR3 covers 11 residues. With 2 bases removed from V and 2 bases from J, the gap between germline ends came to 3 bases. Germline CDR1 reads SQVTM; CDR2 reads ANQGSEA. CDR3 region: CSVESNYGYTF. In DNA form, the CDR3 reads TGCAGCGTTGAAAGCAACTATGGCTACACCTTC.

This clonotype was seen a handful of times. The CDR3 here is CSVDRYNEQFF. CDR3 nucleotides: TGCAGCGTTGACAGATACAATGAGCAGTTCTTC. The chain recombines TRBV29-1 with TRBJ2-1; D gene uncertain. The CDR3 consists of 11 residues. The V end lost 3 bases, the J end lost 4 bases, and 4 bases lay between the germline ends. Germline V gives CDR1 SQVTM, CDR2 ANQGSEA.